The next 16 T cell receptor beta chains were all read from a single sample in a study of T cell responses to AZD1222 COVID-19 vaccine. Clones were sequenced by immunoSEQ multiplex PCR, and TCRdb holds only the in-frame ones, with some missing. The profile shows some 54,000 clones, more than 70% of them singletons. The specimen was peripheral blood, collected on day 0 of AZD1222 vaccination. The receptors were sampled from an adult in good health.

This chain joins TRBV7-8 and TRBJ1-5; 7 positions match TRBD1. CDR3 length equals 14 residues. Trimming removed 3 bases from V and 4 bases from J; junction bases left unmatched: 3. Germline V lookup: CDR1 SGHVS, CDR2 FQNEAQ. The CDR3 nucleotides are TGTGCCAGCAGCTTTGGGACAGATAATCAGCCCCAGCATTTT. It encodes CASSFGTDNQPQHF.

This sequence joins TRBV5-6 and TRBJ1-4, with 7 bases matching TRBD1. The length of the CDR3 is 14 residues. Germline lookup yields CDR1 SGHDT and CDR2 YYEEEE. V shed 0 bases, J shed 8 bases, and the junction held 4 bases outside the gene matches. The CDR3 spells CASSLGQGDEKLFF. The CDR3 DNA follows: TGTGCCAGCAGCTTGGGACAGGGCGACGAAAAACTGTTTTTT.

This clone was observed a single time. CDR3 residues: CASSGAGTRSRSHEQYF. The CDR3 DNA sequence: TGTGCCAGCAGTGGGGCCGGGACTAGATCAAGGTCCCACGAGCAGTACTTC. The V and J genes are TRBV6-1 and TRBJ2-7, with TRBD2 identical over 8 bases. This CDR3 spans 17 amino acids. V shed 4 bases and J 5 bases; nucleotides not matched to a gene: 16. The germline V gene has CDR1 MNHNS and CDR2 SASEGT.

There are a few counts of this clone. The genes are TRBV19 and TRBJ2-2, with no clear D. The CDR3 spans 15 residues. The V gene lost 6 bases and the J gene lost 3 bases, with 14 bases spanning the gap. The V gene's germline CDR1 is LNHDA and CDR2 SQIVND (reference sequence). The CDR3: CASSRTGPDTGELFF. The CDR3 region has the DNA TGTGCCAGTAGCCGCACCGGGCCAGACACCGGGGAGCTGTTTTTT.

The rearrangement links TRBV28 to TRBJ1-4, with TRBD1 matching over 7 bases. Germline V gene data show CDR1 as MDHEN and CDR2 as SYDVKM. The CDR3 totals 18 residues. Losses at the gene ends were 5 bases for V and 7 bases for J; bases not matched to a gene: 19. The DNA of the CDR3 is TGTGCCAGCAGTCAGATATACTTAACAGGGGTTTTTGGTGAAAAACTGTTTTTT. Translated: CASSQIYLTGVFGEKLFF.

The CDR3 here is CASSPATLGSGANVLTF. The CDR3 DNA follows: TGTGCCAGCTCACCAGCCACTTTGGGCTCTGGGGCCAACGTCCTGACTTTC. This chain links TRBV18 with TRBJ2-6; D remains unclear. The CDR3 is made up of 17 amino acids. V dropped 2 bases and J dropped 0 bases, with 11 bases sitting between them. Looked up from germline, CDR1 is KGHSH and CDR2 is LQKENI.

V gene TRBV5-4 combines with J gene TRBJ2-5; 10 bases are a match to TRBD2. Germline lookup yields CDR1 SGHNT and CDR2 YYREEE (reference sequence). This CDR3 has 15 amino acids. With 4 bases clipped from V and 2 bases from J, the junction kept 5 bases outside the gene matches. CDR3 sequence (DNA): TGTGCCAGCAGCATACGGACTAGCGGTCAAGAGACCCAGTACTTC. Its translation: CASSIRTSGQETQYF.

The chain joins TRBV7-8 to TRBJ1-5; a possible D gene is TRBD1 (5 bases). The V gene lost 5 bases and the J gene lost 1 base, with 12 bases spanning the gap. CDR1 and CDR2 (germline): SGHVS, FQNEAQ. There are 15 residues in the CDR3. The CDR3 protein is CASSLRDASNQPQHF. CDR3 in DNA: TGTGCCAGCAGCCTCCGGGACGCAAGCAATCAGCCCCAGCATTTT.

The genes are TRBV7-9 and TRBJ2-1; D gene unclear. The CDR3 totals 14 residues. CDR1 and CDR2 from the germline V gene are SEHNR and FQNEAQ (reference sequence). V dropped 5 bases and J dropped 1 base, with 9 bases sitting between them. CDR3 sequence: CASSHDGSYNEQFF. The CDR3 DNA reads TGTGCCAGCAGCCATGACGGTTCCTACAATGAGCAGTTCTTC.

This CDR3 reads CASSKGAQGAIGNQPQHF. CDR3 sequence (DNA): TGTGCCAGTAGTAAAGGGGCCCAGGGGGCGATTGGCAATCAGCCCCAGCATTTT. The chain couples TRBV19 to TRBJ1-5; the match to TRBD1 covers 8 bases. The germline gives CDR1 LNHDA, CDR2 SQIVND (reference sequence). Trimming removed 4 bases from V and 2 bases from J; junction bases left unmatched: 13. This CDR3 spans 18 amino acids.

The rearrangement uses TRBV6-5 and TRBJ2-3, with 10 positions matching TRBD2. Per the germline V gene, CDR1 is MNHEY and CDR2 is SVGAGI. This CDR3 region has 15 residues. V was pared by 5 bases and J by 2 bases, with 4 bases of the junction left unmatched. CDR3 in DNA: TGTGCCAGCAGTCAGCGGGAGGGATACACAGATACGCAGTATTTT. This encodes CASSQREGYTDTQYF.

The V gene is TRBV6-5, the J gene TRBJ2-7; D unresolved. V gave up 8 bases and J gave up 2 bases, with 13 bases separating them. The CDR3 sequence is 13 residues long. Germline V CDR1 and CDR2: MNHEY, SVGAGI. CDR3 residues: CASLPDFPYEQYF. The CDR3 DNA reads TGTGCCAGCCTCCCAGACTTTCCCTACGAGCAGTACTTC.

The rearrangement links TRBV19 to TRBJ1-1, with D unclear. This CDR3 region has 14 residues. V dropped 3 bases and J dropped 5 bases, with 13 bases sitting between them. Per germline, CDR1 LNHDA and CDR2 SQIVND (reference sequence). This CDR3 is CASSIGTLRTEAFF. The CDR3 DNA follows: TGTGCCAGTAGTATCGGAACTCTGCGGACTGAAGCTTTCTTT.

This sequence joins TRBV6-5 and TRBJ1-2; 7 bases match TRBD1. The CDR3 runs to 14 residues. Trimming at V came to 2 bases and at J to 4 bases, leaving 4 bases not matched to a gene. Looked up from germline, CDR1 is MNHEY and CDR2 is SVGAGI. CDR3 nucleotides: TGTGCCAGCAGTTACAGCGGGACAGCCTATGGCTACACCTTC. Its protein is CASSYSGTAYGYTF.

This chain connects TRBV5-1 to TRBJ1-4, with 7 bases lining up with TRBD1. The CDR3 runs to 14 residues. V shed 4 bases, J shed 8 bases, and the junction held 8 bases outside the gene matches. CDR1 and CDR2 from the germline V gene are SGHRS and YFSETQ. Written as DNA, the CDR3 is TGCGCCAGCAGCCTTCGACAGGGTGGGGAAAAACTGTTTTTT. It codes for CASSLRQGGEKLFF.

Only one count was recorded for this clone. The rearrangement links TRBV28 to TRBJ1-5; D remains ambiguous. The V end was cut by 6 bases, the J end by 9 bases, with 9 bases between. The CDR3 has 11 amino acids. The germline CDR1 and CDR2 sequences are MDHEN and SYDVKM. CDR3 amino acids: CASSHGGPQHF. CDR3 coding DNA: TGTGCCAGCAGCCACGGTGGGCCCCAGCATTTT.